The following is a T cell receptor beta chain sequence with its context. What it recognizes is unknown. The data belong to a study of OX40 agonist ivuxolimab in advanced cancers. The wider study: In this trial design, patients received ivuxolimab intravenously at 0.01 to 10 mg/kg every 2 weeks. Previous treatment with anti-PD-1, anti-PD-L1 or anti-CTLA-4 therapy was allowed; over 35% had received some. Mean age approximately 59 years, range about 23 to 80; around 80% male. Broader study findings: Among patients with partial responses at 0.1-3.0 mg/kg, clonal expansion was among the lowest.

Assay: immunoSEQ multiplex PCR; the TCRdb copy retains only in-frame clones and omits some. The sample consists of approximately 49,000 clones, approximately 86% of them appearing once. Here the sequenced sample was CD4+ or CD8+ T cells sorted from blood, taken in a trial of the OX40 agonist ivuxolimab. The sequence came from an adult with an advanced solid tumor such as melanoma, head and neck, liver or kidney cancer.

The CDR3 region is CASSLVGTGGTGEQFF. CDR3 coding DNA: TGTGCCAGCAGCTTAGTGGGGACAGGGGGCACGGGTGAGCAGTTCTTC. The gene calls are TRBV11-2 and TRBJ2-1; 12 bases match TRBD1. Per the germline V gene, CDR1 is SGHAT and CDR2 is FQNNGV. This CDR3 contains 16 residues. The junction had 7 bases not matched to a gene; V was cut back by 1 base and J by 9 bases.